This T cell receptor beta chain comes out of a study of radiotherapy plus CTLA-4 blockade in lung cancer. The table came from immunoSEQ multiplex PCR; TCRdb's copy has only in-frame clones and leaves some out. Counted here are 90,000 to 100,000 clones, around 84% occurring once; the ten biggest clones make up roughly 26%. This clone came up a few times. Sequenced material: peripheral blood, taken from a patient treated with radiotherapy plus ipilimumab. The TCR comes from a human donor with non-small cell lung cancer that progressed on radiotherapy plus ipilimumab.

The CDR3 sequence: CSVEDLTSGLYYEQYF. DNA for the CDR3: TGCAGCGTTGAAGATCTTACGAGCGGACTTTACTACGAGCAGTACTTC. The rearrangement joins TRBV29-1 to TRBJ2-7; tentatively, D is TRBD2 (5 bases). The length of the CDR3 is 16 residues. The germline CDR1 and CDR2 sequences are SQVTM and ANQGSEA. V dropped 0 bases and J dropped 3 bases, with 18 bases sitting between them.